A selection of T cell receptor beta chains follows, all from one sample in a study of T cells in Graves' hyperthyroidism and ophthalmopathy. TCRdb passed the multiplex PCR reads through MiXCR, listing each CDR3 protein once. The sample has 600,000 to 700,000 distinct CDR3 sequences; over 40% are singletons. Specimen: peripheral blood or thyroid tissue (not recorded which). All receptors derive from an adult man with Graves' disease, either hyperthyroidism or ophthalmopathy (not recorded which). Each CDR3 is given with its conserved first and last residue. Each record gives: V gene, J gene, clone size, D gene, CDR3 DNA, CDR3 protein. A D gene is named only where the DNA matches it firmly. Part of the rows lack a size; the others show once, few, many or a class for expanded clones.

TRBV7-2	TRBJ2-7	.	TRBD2	TGTGCCAGCAGCCCCTCGGGGGGGACGTACGAGCAGTACTTC	CASSPSGGTYEQYF
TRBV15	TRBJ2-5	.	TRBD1	TGTGCCACCAGCAGAAGAGCAGGGGGCTTGGAGACCCAGTACTTC	CATSRRAGGLETQYF
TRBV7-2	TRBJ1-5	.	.	TGTGCCAGCAGCCATGGACAACATCAGCCCCAGCATTTT	CASSHGQHQPQHF
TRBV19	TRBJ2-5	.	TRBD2	TGTGCCAGTAGGCGGGGGGCTAGCGGGAGCCAAGAGACCCAGTACTTC	CASRRGASGSQETQYF
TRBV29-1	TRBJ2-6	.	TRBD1	TGCAGCTGGACAGGGTATGGGGCCAACGTCCTGACTTTC	CSWTGYGANVLTF
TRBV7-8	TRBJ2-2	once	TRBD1	TGTGCCAGCAGCTTAGCCGGATTCGGAACAGGGGGCACCGGGGAGCTGTTTTTT	CASSLAGFGTGGTGELFF
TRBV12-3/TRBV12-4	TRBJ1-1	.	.	TGTGCCAGCAGTTTAGCCAGGGGCCCTGAAGCTTTCTTT	CASSLARGPEAFF
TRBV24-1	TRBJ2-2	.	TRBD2	TGTGCCACCAGTGACCTGGGACTAGCGGGAACGAACACCGGGGAGCTGTTTTTT	CATSDLGLAGTNTGELFF
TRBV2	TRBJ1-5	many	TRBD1	TGTGCCAGCAGTATGACAGGGGGGGCCAATCAGCCCCAGCATTTT	CASSMTGGANQPQHF
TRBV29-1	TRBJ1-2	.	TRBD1	TGCAGCGTCGGGACAGACGCAATAGGGGGCTACACCTTC	CSVGTDAIGGYTF
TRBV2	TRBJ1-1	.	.	TGTGCCAGCAGTCCAACCCCCCGAACAGTAGACACTGAAGCTTTCTTT	CASSPTPRTVDTEAFF